Listed below are T cell receptor beta chains from one sample, sequenced in a study of OX40 agonist ivuxolimab in advanced cancers. Assay: immunoSEQ multiplex PCR; the TCRdb copy retains only in-frame clones and omits some. The table includes approximately 98,000 clones, about 80% detected once. Source: CD4+ or CD8+ T cells sorted from blood, taken in a trial of the OX40 agonist ivuxolimab. The receptors come from an adult with an advanced solid tumor such as melanoma, head and neck, liver or kidney cancer. CDR3s include the opening cysteine and the closing phenylalanine or tryptophan. A D gene is named only where the DNA matches it firmly. The listing skips clone size in some rows; elsewhere it reads once, few, many or a size class.

V	J	D	size	DNA	CDR3
TRBV18	TRBJ1-5	-	-	TGTGCCAGCTCACCACGACTGGACAGAAACCAGCCCCAGCATTTT	CASSPRLDRNQPQHF
TRBV2	TRBJ2-1	-	-	TGTGCCAGCAAAGGGGACGACAATGAGCAGTTCTTC	CASKGDDNEQFF
TRBV10-1	TRBJ1-2	-	-	TGCGCCAGCAGCCCCACAGCGTATGGCTACACCTTC	CASSPTAYGYTF
TRBV19	TRBJ2-2	-	-	TGTGCCAGTAGTATAGGAGGGGAAACCGGGGAGCTGTTTTTT	CASSIGGETGELFF
TRBV11-1	TRBJ2-4	-	-	TGTGCCAGCAGCTTAGGAGAGGGCCGCGGCCAAAACATTCAGTACTTC	CASSLGEGRGQNIQYF
TRBV5-4	TRBJ1-1	-	-	TGTGCCAGCAGCTTGAGGGACTTAAGATTGGACTCCACTGAAGCTTTCTTT	CASSLRDLRLDSTEAFF
TRBV6-1	TRBJ1-5	-	-	TGTGCCAGCATGATCGGGGCCCGCAATCAGCCCCAGCATTTT	CASMIGARNQPQHF
TRBV27	TRBJ2-1	-	-	TGTGCCAGCAGTTATTTAACGGGTATCGGAGAGCAGTTCTTC	CASSYLTGIGEQFF
TRBV9	TRBJ2-3	-	-	TGTGCCAGCAGCATCGATTCCCTCACAGATACGCAGTATTTT	CASSIDSLTDTQYF
TRBV6-6	TRBJ2-2	TRBD2	-	TGTGCCAGCAGCCGTACTAGCGCGAACACCGGGGAGCTGTTTTTT	CASSRTSANTGELFF
TRBV5-4	TRBJ2-2	TRBD2	-	TGTGCCAGCTACCTTAGCGGGGATTCGTCAAGGGTCGGGGAGCTGTTTTTT	CASYLSGDSSRVGELFF
TRBV2	TRBJ1-5	-	few	TGTGCCAGCAATGCTCAAGGCGGGGGGCAGCCCCAGCATTTT	CASNAQGGGQPQHF
TRBV5-6	TRBJ1-1	-	-	TGTGCCAGCATGGGACCCTCTCATTGGATGAACACTGAAGCTTTCTTT	CASMGPSHWMNTEAFF
TRBV9	TRBJ2-1	-	-	TGTGCCAGCAGCGTAGAAACGACCGGGGAGCAGTTCTTC	CASSVETTGEQFF
TRBV5-1	TRBJ1-6	-	once	TGCGCCAGCAGCTTGGAAAAGTTTAATTCACCCCTCCACTTT	CASSLEKFNSPLHF
TRBV5-5	TRBJ1-5	TRBD1	-	TGTGCCAGCAGCTACCACCCGAGGGACAGTATTCAGCCCCAGCATTTT	CASSYHPRDSIQPQHF
TRBV5-6	TRBJ1-2	TRBD1	-	TGTGCCAGCAGCTCACTAAGGGAGGGGGCGGGATTTGGCTACACCTTC	CASSSLREGAGFGYTF
TRBV2	TRBJ2-1	-	-	TGTGCCAGCAGTGAAGTGGGTGTGGACAATGAGCAGTTCTTC	CASSEVGVDNEQFF
TRBV7-9	TRBJ2-1	TRBD2	-	TGTGCCAGCAGCTTACAGGCCAGCGGGGGATTGAACAATGAGCAGTTCTTC	CASSLQASGGLNNEQFF
TRBV7-2	TRBJ1-5	TRBD1	-	TGTGCCAGCAGCTTCATGGGACAGGCCCATCAGCCCCAGCATTTT	CASSFMGQAHQPQHF
TRBV7-9	TRBJ1-3	-	-	TGTGCCAGCAGCTACTCTGGAAACACCATATATTTT	CASSYSGNTIYF
TRBV5-8	TRBJ2-4	-	-	TGTGCCAGCAGCTTGGCGGCGGGAATTGGGTACTTC	CASSLAAGIGYF
TRBV30	TRBJ2-7	-	once	TGTGCCTGGAGTGTACTCAGGGGCGACGAGCAGTACTTC	CAWSVLRGDEQYF
TRBV10-3	TRBJ1-2	-	-	TGTGCCATCAGTGAGACTACCGACATAGGCTACACCTTC	CAISETTDIGYTF
TRBV7-6	TRBJ1-1	-	-	TGTGCCAGCAGCTTAGGGACTGAAGCTTTCTTT	CASSLGTEAFF
TRBV12-5	TRBJ2-4	-	-	TGTGCTAGTGCTGCTCCCGGAGGGGCCAAAAACATTCAGTACTTC	CASAAPGGAKNIQYF
TRBV11-2	TRBJ2-7	TRBD2	-	TGTGCCAGCAGCTTAGGGTTCGGGGGGGCTTCCTACGAGCAGTACTTC	CASSLGFGGASYEQYF
TRBV5-1	TRBJ2-7	TRBD1	once	TGCGCCAGCAGCCCGACAGGGGCCGACGAGCAGTACTTC	CASSPTGADEQYF
TRBV11-2	TRBJ1-3	-	-	TGTGCCAGCAGCTTAGACAGGGCTGCCCTCGGAAACACCATATATTTT	CASSLDRAALGNTIYF
TRBV2	TRBJ2-5	-	-	TGTGCCAGCAGTGGGGGGTTCGCAGGGGAAGAGACCCAGTACTTC	CASSGGFAGEETQYF
TRBV27	TRBJ2-5	-	-	TGTGCCAGCAGTTTATCCAGGTGGGGTGAGCAAGAGACCCAGTACTTC	CASSLSRWGEQETQYF
TRBV4-3	TRBJ2-1	TRBD1	few	TGCGCCAGCAGCCAAGGACAGGGTGGAGATGAGCAGTTCTTC	CASSQGQGGDEQFF
TRBV2	TRBJ1-2	-	few	TGTGCCAGCAGTGTCAAGGCCAGTGGTGATGGCTACACCTTC	CASSVKASGDGYTF
TRBV9	TRBJ2-2	-	-	TGTGCCAGCAGCGTAACCTGGGGCGGGGAGCTGTTTTTT	CASSVTWGGELFF
TRBV11-2	TRBJ2-1	-	-	TGTGCCAGCAGCTCCTTGACCGGGAGCTCCTACAATGAGCAGTTCTTC	CASSSLTGSSYNEQFF
TRBV19	TRBJ1-1	TRBD1	-	TGTGCCAGTAGTCCCGGGACAGTGCCGAACACTGAAGCTTTCTTT	CASSPGTVPNTEAFF
TRBV9	TRBJ2-3	TRBD2	few	TGTGCCAGCAGCGACCTCGCGGGAGGAGATACGCAGTATTTT	CASSDLAGGDTQYF
TRBV7-2	TRBJ2-7	TRBD1	-	TGTGCCAGCAGCTTAGGGCTGACCAGGGGGCCGTACTTC	CASSLGLTRGPYF
TRBV4-1	TRBJ1-5	-	-	TGCGCCAGCAGCCAGTGGGGGGATCAGCCCCAGCATTTT	CASSQWGDQPQHF
TRBV7-9	TRBJ2-1	-	-	TGTGCCAGCAGCTTAGAACTAAGATACAATGAGCAGTTCTTC	CASSLELRYNEQFF
TRBV15	TRBJ2-7	TRBD2	-	TGTGCCACCAGCAGACCAGTAGCGGGTACCTACGAGCAGTACTTC	CATSRPVAGTYEQYF
TRBV5-1	TRBJ2-7	-	once	TGCGCCAGCAGCTTGGACAGGCCCGAAAGGGACGAGCAGTACTTC	CASSLDRPERDEQYF
TRBV19	TRBJ1-3	-	-	TGTGCCAGTACCCCGACAACTATTTTCTCTGGAAACACCATATATTTT	CASTPTTIFSGNTIYF
TRBV25-1	TRBJ2-7	-	-	TGTGCCAGCAGTGACTCCCTCTACGAGCAGTACTTC	CASSDSLYEQYF
TRBV7-9	TRBJ1-1	-	few	TGTGCCAGCAGCATACAGGGACGAGCTTTCTTT	CASSIQGRAFF
TRBV6-5	TRBJ2-3	-	-	TGTGCCAGCAGTACGATAGCAGATACGCAGTATTTT	CASSTIADTQYF
TRBV2	TRBJ2-2	-	once	TGTGCCAGCAGGGGGAACCGGGACCTCCGCCCCGGGGAGCTGTTTTTT	CASRGNRDLRPGELFF
TRBV2	TRBJ2-2	TRBD2	-	TGTGCCACCAAGGGACTAGCGGGAGACGGGGAGCTGTTTTTT	CATKGLAGDGELFF
TRBV4-3	TRBJ2-1	-	-	TGCGCCAGCAGCCAAGATTTGGACTCCAACAATGAGCAGTTCTTC	CASSQDLDSNNEQFF
TRBV18	TRBJ2-5	TRBD2	-	TGTGCCAGCTCTCCTGGACTAGCGGGAGAGACCCAGTACTTC	CASSPGLAGETQYF